This T cell receptor beta chain was identified in a study of blood T cell repertoires in COVID-19. The germline V gene encodes CDR1 LNHDA and CDR2 SQIVND (reference sequence). The length of the CDR3 is 16 residues. Trimming cost V 6 bases and J 1 base; bases outside gene matches: 8. Original methodology: Quantification of nucleated cells was approximated via reference gene primer amplification. Here immunoSEQ multiplex PCR was the method, and the copy in TCRdb shows in-frame clones only, minus some. The D gene and trimming were derived from the DNA, and the V and J assignments and clone size from that table. The data hold 68,000 or so clones, with over 70% observed a single time.

This TCR derives from a human donor in a cohort sampled during active COVID-19. The sequenced material came from peripheral blood. The gene calls are TRBV19 and TRBJ2-1; 8 bases line up with TRBD2. Here the CDR3 reads CASRELAGGSYNEQFF. The CDR3 coding sequence is TGTGCCAGTAGGGAGCTAGCGGGTGGATCCTACAATGAGCAGTTCTTC.